Listed below are T cell receptor beta chains from one sample, sequenced in a study of response to subunit inactivated influenza vaccine. TCRdb re-derived calls from the RT-PCR reads in MiXCR, one entry per CDR3 protein. The data hold 550,000 to 800,000 distinct CDR3 sequences, with 15% to 18% observed a single time. Sequences were derived from PBMCs from blood, sampled 11 to 12 days after vaccination. These receptors originate from a man aged 50 to 59 who received an inactivated influenza vaccine. Both conserved end residues are part of each CDR3. The D gene is left open where the match is weak. Expanded clones get a size class; other rows say once, few or many, or leave the size out.

>TRBV4-2|TRBJ2-5|17|many|TRBD2
CASSLGLAGGKWETQYF
TGTGCCAGCAGCCTGGGACTAGCGGGAGGTAAATGGGAGACCCAGTACTTC
>TRBV5-6|TRBJ2-1|14|-|TRBD2
CASSLGGLAFEQFF
TGTGCCAGCAGCTTGGGGGGACTAGCTTTTGAGCAGTTCTTC
>TRBV5-5|TRBJ1-4|15|once|-
CASSLGLTTNEKLFF
TGTGCCAGCAGCTTGGGACTCACAACTAATGAAAAACTGTTTTTT
>TRBV6-2/TRBV6-3|TRBJ1-6|14|few|-
CASSTPTDNSPLHF
TGTGCCAGCAGTACCCCGACAGATAATTCACCCCTCCACTTT
>TRBV4-3|TRBJ2-3|17|few|TRBD2
CASSQTLSGGGTDTQYF
TGCGCCAGCAGCCAAACCCTGAGCGGGGGAGGTACAGATACGCAGTATTTT
>TRBV20-1|TRBJ2-5|14|-|TRBD2
CSASGGRAGETQYF
TGCAGTGCTAGTGGCGGGAGGGCCGGTGAGACCCAGTACTTC
>TRBV4-3|TRBJ2-5|16|few|-
CASSQERGTHQETQYF
TGCGCCAGCAGCCAAGAAAGAGGGACACACCAAGAGACCCAGTACTTC
>TRBV12-3/TRBV12-4|TRBJ2-4|16|few|-
CASSFGDIKAKNIQYF
TGTGCCAGCAGTTTTGGGGATATTAAGGCCAAAAACATTCAGTACTTC
>TRBV7-9|TRBJ1-1|14|few|-
CASSLKGGGPEAFF
TGTGCCAGCAGCTTAAAGGGTGGGGGGCCCGAAGCTTTCTTT
>TRBV7-2|TRBJ2-3|14|few|-
CASSLLSLSDTQYF
TGTGCCAGCAGCTTACTTTCGCTTTCAGATACGCAGTATTTT
>TRBV5-4|TRBJ2-1|12|-|-
CASSLTFNEQFF
TGTGCCAGCAGCTTGACGTTTAATGAGCAGTTCTTC
>TRBV7-9|TRBJ1-1|14|-|TRBD1
CASSHGYPGGEAFF
TGTGCCAGCAGCCATGGGTACCCAGGGGGTGAAGCTTTCTTT
>TRBV20-1|TRBJ2-3|12|-|-
CSATAYTDTQYF
TGCAGTGCCACGGCCTACACAGATACGCAGTATTTT